This T cell receptor beta chain was documented in a study of blood T cell repertoires in COVID-19 (dated by TCRdb to about 2020). Some background on the complete study: Collaborator samples came from the United States, Italy and Spain and covered acute and convalescent phases of COVID-19. The repertoires were released in a freely available public database intended as a resource for research on the immune response to SARS-CoV-2. Subjects who had been exposed to COVID-19, were actively infected with it, or had recovered from it provided the deeply sampled blood TCRbeta repertoires that made up the dataset. The material from the prospective study consisted of cDNA or gDNA derived from T cells, B-cell-depleted T cells, or PBMCs. Samples were obtained from the ongoing ImmuneRACE study (first 160 participants) and from about 1,300 subjects provided by 6 global collaborators. Where available, HLA class I and class II types were taken from metadata supplied by the sample provider and were not determined by assay-based typing. Sample metadata almost always included a de-identified subject ID, COVID-19 status, age in years and sex. The full study reports these points: How much clinical and demographic metadata was included differed by source and by participant, and the metadata was provided uncurated.

This clone was seen once. What antigen it recognizes has not been identified. Base-call qualities are not available, and no considerably larger clone is one nucleotide away. One collaborating source in Seattle enrolled patients while the patients were actively infected and followed the patients over time throughout the course of disease. The collaborating institutions used their own protocols to collect whole blood in K2EDTA tubes. For TCRbeta analysis, collaborators shipped samples in one of three forms: frozen whole blood, isolated PBMCs, or DNA extracted from either of those sample types. The junction shows trimming of 2 bases on V and 2 bases on J, and the gene matches do not reach 14 bases of it. Including the terminal cysteine and phenylalanine, the CDR3 comprises 18 residues. Of all the DNA, just the CDR3 is kept, 54 bases in frame from base 1. From the germline V gene, CDR1 is SGHTS and CDR2 is YDEGEE.

The immunoSEQ Assay, a bias-controlled multiplex PCR, was used to amplify TCRbeta CDR3 regions from genomic DNA. The paper's processing steps were these. The number of nucleated cells in each sample was estimated by amplification of reference gene primers within the assay. To quantify the absolute abundance of each unique TCRbeta CDR3 rearrangement, sequence reads were collapsed and filtered. For each sample, productive Simpson clonality was calculated as the square root of Simpson's diversity index over productive rearrangements. In TCRdb, the immuneACCESS table is reduced to in-frame sequences with V and J assigned. These tables do not hold every clone; where another copy was compared, an unresolved V gene accounts for under half, and the others remain unexplained. The V and J calls and clone size were taken over from that table, and D and trimming were inferred from the DNA. In this sample the table shows under 200,000 clones, roughly 81% of which occur a single time. Of the sample, about 5.6% falls within the top ten clones.

This TCR derives from a woman in her forties or fifties with COVID-19, enrolled during active disease. This chain joins TRBV5-8 to TRBJ2-5; 8 central nucleotides agree with TRBD2. The sequenced sample was peripheral blood. The CDR3 corresponds to CASSFGMVAGITQETQYF. The DNA sequence follows: TGTGCCAGCAGCTTTGGGATGGTAGCGGGGATTACACAAGAGACCCAGTACTTC.